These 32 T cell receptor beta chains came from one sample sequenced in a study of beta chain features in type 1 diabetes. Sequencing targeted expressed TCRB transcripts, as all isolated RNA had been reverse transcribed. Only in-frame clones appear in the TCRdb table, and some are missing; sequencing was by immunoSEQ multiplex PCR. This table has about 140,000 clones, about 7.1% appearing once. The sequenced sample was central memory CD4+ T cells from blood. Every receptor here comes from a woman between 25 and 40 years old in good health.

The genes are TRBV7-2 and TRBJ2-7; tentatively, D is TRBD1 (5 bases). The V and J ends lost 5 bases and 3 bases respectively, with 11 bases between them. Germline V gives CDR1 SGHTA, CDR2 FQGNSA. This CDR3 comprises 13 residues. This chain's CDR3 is CASSPTGFYEQYF. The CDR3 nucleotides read TGTGCCAGCAGCCCTACAGGATTCTACGAGCAGTACTTC.

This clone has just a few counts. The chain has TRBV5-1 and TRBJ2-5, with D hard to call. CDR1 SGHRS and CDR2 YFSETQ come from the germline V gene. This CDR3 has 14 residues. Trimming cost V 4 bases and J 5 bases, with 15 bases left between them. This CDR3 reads CASSPASTSETQYF. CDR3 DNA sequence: TGCGCCAGCAGCCCTGCCTCAACATCGGAGACCCAGTACTTC.

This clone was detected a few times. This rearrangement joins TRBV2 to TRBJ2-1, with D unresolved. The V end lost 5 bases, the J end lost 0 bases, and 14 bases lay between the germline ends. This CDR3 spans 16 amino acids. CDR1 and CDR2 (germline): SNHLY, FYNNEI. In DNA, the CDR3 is TGTGCCAGCAGTAAAACCCACAGAAACTCCTACAATGAGCAGTTCTTC. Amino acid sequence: CASSKTHRNSYNEQFF.

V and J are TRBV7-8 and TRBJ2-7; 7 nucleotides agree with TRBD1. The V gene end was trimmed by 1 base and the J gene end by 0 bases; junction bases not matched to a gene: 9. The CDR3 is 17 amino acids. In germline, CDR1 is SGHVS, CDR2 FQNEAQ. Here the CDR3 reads CASSLGQVTGSSYEQYF. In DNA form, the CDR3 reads TGTGCCAGCAGCTTAGGTCAAGTGACAGGGTCCTCCTACGAGCAGTACTTC.

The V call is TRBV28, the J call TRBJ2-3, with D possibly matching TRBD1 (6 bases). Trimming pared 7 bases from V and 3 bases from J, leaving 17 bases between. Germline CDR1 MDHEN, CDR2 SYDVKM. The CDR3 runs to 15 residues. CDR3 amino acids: CASMVTGRLTDTQYF. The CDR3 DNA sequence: TGTGCCAGCATGGTCACAGGGAGACTAACAGATACGCAGTATTTT.

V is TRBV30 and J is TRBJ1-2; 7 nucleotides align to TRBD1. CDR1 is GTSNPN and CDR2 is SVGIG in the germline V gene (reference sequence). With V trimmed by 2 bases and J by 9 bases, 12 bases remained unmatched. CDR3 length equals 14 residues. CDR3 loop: CAWSRPGTVGSYTF. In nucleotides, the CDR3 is TGTGCCTGGAGTCGTCCGGGGACAGTGGGTAGCTACACCTTC.

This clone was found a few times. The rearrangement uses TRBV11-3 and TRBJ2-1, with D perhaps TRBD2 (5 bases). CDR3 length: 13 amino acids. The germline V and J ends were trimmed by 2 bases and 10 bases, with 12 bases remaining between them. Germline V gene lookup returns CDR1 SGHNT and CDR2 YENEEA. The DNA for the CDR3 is TGTGCCAGCAGCTTATTGGGAGTGGAGGAGCAGTTCTTC. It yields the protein CASSLLGVEEQFF. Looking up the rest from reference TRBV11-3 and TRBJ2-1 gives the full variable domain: EAGVVQSPRYKIIEKKQPVAFWCNPISGHNTLYWYLQNLGQGPELLIRYENEEAVDDSQLPKDRFSAERLKGVDSTLKIQPAELGDSAVYLCASSLLGVEEQFFGPGTRLTVL.

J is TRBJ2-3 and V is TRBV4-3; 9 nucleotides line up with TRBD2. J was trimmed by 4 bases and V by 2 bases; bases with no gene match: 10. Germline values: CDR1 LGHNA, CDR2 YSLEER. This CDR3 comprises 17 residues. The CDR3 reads CASSQSLSSGNPDTQYF. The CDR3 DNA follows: TGCGCCAGCAGCCAATCTCTCTCTAGCGGGAATCCAGATACGCAGTATTTT.

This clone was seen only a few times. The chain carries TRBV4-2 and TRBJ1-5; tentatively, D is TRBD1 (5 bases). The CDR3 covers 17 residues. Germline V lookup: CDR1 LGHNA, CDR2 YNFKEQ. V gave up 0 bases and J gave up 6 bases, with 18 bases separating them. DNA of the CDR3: TGTGCCAGCAGCCAAGATTCGGACACTGGTTGGGGTCAGCCCCAGCATTTT. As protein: CASSQDSDTGWGQPQHF.

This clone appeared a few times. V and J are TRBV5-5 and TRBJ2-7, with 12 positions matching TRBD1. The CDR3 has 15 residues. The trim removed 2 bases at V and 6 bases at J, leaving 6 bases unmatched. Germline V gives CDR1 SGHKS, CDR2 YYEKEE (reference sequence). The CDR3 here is CASSFFGTGGVEQYF. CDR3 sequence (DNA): TGTGCCAGCAGCTTTTTCGGGACAGGGGGCGTCGAGCAGTACTTC.

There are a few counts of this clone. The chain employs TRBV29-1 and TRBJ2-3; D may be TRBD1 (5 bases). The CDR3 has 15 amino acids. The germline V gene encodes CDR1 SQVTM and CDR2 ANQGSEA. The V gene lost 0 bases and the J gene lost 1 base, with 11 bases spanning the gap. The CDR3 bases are TGCAGCGTTGAAGAAGGGGCCAGAGGCACAGATACGCAGTATTTT. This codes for CSVEEGARGTDTQYF.

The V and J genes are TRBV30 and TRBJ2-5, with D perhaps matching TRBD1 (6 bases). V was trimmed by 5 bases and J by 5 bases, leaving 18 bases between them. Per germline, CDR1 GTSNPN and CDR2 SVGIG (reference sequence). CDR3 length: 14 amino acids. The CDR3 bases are TGTGCCTGGGACACCTCTGGGGGCCGGGAGACCCAGTACTTC. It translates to CAWDTSGGRETQYF.

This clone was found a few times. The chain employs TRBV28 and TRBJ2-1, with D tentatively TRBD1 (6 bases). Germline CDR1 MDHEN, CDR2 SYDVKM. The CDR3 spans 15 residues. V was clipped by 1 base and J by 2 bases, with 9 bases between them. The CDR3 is CASSLYRVAYNEQFF. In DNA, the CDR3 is TGTGCCAGCAGTTTATACAGGGTGGCCTACAATGAGCAGTTCTTC.

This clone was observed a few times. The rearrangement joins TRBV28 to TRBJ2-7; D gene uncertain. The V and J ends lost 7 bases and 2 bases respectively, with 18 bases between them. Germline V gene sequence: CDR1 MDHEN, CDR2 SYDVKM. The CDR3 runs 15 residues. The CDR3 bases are TGTGCCAGCAACCCAAACAGTAAAGGCCCCTACGAGCAGTACTTC. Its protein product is CASNPNSKGPYEQYF.

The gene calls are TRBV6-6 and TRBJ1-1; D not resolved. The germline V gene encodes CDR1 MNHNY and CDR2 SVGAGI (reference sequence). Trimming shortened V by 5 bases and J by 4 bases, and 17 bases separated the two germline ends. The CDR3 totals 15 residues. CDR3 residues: CASSAVGRGVTEAFF. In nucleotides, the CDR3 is TGTGCCAGCAGTGCCGTAGGGCGCGGGGTCACTGAAGCTTTCTTT.

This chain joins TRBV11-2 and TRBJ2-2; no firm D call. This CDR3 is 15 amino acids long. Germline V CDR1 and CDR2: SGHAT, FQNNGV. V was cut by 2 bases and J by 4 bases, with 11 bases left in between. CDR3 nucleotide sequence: TGTGCCAGCAGCTTAAGAAGATTCGGCACCGGGGAGCTGTTTTTT. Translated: CASSLRRFGTGELFF.

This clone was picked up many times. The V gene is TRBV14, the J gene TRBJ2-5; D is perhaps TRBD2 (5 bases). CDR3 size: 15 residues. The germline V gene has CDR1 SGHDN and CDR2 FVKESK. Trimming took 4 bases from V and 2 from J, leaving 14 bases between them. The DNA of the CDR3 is TGTGCCAGCAGCCCCACCCGGGGTCAGCAAGAGACCCAGTACTTC. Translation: CASSPTRGQQETQYF.

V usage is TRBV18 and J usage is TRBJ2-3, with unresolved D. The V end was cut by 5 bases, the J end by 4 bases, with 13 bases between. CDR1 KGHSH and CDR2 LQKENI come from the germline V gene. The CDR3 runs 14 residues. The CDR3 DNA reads TGTGCCAGCTCAAAAACAGTCCAGCCAGATACGCAGTATTTT. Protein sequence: CASSKTVQPDTQYF.

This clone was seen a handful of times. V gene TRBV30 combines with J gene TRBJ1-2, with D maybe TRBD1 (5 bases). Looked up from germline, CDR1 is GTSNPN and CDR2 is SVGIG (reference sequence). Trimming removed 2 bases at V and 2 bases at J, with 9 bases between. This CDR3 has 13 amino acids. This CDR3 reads CAWSIPGNYGYTF. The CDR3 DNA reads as TGTGCCTGGAGTATCCCAGGGAACTATGGCTACACCTTC.

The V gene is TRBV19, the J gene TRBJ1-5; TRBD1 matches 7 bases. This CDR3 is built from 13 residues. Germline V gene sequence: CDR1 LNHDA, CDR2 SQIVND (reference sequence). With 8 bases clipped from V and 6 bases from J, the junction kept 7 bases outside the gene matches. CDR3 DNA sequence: TGTGCCAGTGCAGGGGGTAGTGTTCAGCCCCAGCATTTT. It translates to CASAGGSVQPQHF.

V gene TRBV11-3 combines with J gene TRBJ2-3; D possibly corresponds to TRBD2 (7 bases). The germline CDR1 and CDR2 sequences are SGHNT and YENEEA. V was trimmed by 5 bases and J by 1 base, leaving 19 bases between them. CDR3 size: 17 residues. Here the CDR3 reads CASSPQGRGSGTDTQYF. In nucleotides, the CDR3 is TGTGCCAGCAGCCCCCAGGGGAGGGGGTCTGGCACAGATACGCAGTATTTT.

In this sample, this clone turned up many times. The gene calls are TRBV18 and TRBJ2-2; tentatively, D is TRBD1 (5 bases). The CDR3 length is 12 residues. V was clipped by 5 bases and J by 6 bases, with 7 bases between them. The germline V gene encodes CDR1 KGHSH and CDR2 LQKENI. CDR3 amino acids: CASSTGSGELFF. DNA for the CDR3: TGTGCCAGCTCAACAGGATCCGGGGAGCTGTTTTTT.

The CDR3 protein is CSTGSSALTDTQYF. CDR3 coding DNA: TGCAGCACAGGGTCGTCTGCTCTCACAGATACGCAGTATTTT. V and J are TRBV29-1 and TRBJ2-3, with D possibly matching TRBD1 (6 bases). This CDR3 is built from 14 residues. Trimming took off 8 bases at V and 2 bases at J, with 17 bases between the two ends. Germline values: CDR1 SQVTM, CDR2 ANQGSEA.

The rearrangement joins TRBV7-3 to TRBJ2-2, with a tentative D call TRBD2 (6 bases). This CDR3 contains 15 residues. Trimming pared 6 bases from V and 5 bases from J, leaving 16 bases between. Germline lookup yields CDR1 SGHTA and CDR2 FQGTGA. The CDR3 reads CASSRGWGDTGELFF. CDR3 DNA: TGTGCCAGCAGTCGTGGATGGGGGGATACCGGGGAGCTGTTTTTT.

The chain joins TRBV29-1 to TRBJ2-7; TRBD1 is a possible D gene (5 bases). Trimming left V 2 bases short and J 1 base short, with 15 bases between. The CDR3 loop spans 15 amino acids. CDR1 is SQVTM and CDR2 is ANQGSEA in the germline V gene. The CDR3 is CSVEIRSRASYEQYF. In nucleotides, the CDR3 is TGCAGCGTTGAAATAAGGAGCAGGGCGTCCTACGAGCAGTACTTC.

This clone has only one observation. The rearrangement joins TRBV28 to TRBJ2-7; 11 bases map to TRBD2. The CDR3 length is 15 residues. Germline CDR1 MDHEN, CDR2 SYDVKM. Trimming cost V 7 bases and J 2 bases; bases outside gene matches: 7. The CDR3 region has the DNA TGTGCCAGCACCAGGACTAGCGGGTACGCCTACGAGCAGTACTTC. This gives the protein CASTRTSGYAYEQYF.

CDR3 coding DNA: TGTGCCAGCAGCTTGGACGGACAAAATAGGCAGTTCTTC. Its protein is CASSLDGQNRQFF. The J gene is TRBJ2-1, the V gene TRBV5-4; weak D call: TRBD1 (5 bases). CDR1 and CDR2 (germline): SGHNT, YYREEE (reference sequence). Trimming took 0 bases from V and 12 from J, leaving 13 bases between them. The CDR3 consists of 13 residues.

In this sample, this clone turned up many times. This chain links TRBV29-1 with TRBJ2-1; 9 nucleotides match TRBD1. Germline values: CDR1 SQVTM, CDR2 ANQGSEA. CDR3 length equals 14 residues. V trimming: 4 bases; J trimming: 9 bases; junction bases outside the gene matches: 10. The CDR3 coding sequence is TGCAGCGTTGGCCCGGGACAGGGAATAGGTGAGCAGTTCTTC. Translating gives CSVGPGQGIGEQFF.

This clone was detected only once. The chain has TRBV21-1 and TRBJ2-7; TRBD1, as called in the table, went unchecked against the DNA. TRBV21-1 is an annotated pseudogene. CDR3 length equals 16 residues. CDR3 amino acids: CASSKARRDSSYEQYF. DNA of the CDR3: TGTGCCAGCAGCAAAGCTCGGAGGGACAGCTCCTACGAGCAGTACTTC.

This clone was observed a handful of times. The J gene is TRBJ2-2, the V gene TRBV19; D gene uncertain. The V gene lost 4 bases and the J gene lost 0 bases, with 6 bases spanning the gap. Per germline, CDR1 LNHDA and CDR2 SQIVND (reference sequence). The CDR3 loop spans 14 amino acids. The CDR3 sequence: CASSSVANTGELFF. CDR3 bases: TGTGCCAGTAGTAGCGTTGCGAACACCGGGGAGCTGTTTTTT.

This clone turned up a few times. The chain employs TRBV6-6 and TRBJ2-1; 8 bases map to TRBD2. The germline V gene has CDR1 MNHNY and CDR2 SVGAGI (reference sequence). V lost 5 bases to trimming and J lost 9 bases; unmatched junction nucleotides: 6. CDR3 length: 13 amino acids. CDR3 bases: TGTGCCAGCAGTCCCGGGAGGGACCTTGAGCAGTTCTTC. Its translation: CASSPGRDLEQFF.

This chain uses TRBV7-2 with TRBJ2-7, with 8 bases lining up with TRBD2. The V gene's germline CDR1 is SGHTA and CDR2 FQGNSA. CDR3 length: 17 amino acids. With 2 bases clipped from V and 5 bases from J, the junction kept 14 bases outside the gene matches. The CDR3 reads CASSLRAPGLGDDEQYF. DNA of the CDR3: TGTGCCAGCAGCTTAAGAGCCCCGGGACTAGGGGACGACGAGCAGTACTTC.